The present T cell receptor beta chain was sequenced within a study of CD8+ T cells in alopecia areata. On the study more broadly: Patients remained on tofacitinib for 6 to 18 months and then went 6 months without it. Severity was scored as percentage of affected scalp area in treated patients. General study findings and limits: Any link of baseline CD8+ expansion to response, resting on one nonresponder, remains uncertain.

cDNA prepared by RNA extraction and subsequent reverse transcription served as the template for sequencing. Sequencing used immunoSEQ multiplex PCR; TCRdb keeps in-frame clones, though not all of them. There are 150,000 to 200,000 clones in the sample; about 60% occur only once, and roughly 13% lies in the top ten. This CDR3 has 18 amino acids. V was clipped by 5 bases and J by 9 bases; unmatched bases: 14. Germline CDR1 reads PRHDT; CDR2 reads FYEKMQ (reference sequence). A word on this clone: Its matching antigen is unknown.

This sample's treatment: oral pan-JAK inhibitor, 5-10 mg twice daily. Specimen: CD8+ T cells sorted from blood, collected at week 24, from a patient treated with tofacitinib. The V call is TRBV13, the J call TRBJ2-1, with 15 bases lining up with TRBD2. The receptor's source is a human donor with alopecia areata. The DNA for the CDR3 is TGTGCCAGCAGCCCGGGGACTAGCGGGGGGCCCGGCCGTTTTGAGCAGTTCTTC. Translating gives CASSPGTSGGPGRFEQFF.